What follows are 4 T cell receptor beta chains derived from one specimen sequenced in a study of control samples from healthy donors and cancer patients. Data came from immunoSEQ multiplex PCR; TCRdb stores just in-frame clones and leaves some out. Here the sample spans fewer than 200,000 clones, nearly 90% being singletons. Material: blood. The receptors originated from a woman aged 45-65 years in good health.

The genes are TRBV2 and TRBJ2-5; 14 positions match TRBD2. CDR1 and CDR2 (germline): SNHLY, FYNNEI. The CDR3 extends over 16 amino acids. V gave up 7 bases and J gave up 2 bases; unmatched junction bases: 6. The CDR3 here is CASMRLAGGPQETQYF. The CDR3 DNA is TGTGCCAGCATGCGACTAGCGGGGGGGCCACAAGAGACCCAGTACTTC.

This chain links TRBV5-4 with TRBJ1-1; 8 nucleotides line up with TRBD1. With V trimmed by 6 bases and J by 3 bases, 10 bases remained unmatched. Germline V gene lookup returns CDR1 SGHNT and CDR2 YYREEE (reference sequence). The CDR3 length is 15 residues. The CDR3 sequence: CASTPGQGVYTEAFF. CDR3 DNA: TGTGCCAGCACCCCAGGACAGGGAGTCTACACTGAAGCTTTCTTT. Together with reference TRBV5-4 and TRBJ1-1, the CDR3 gives the full variable domain: ETGVTQSPTHLIKTRGQQVTLRCSSQSGHNTVSWYQQALGQGPQFIFQYYREEENGRGNFPPRFSGLQFPNYSSELNVNALELDDSALYLCASTPGQGVYTEAFFGQGTRLTVV.

The chain carries TRBV2 and TRBJ1-5; D is unresolved. Trimming removed 4 bases at V and 7 bases at J, with 14 bases between. CDR3 length: 14 amino acids. Per germline, CDR1 SNHLY and CDR2 FYNNEI. As DNA, the CDR3 is TGTGCCAGCAGTGTTGGTGGGTTGCCCCAGCCCCAGCATTTT. It translates to CASSVGGLPQPQHF. Full variable domain (rest looked up from reference TRBV2 and TRBJ1-5): EPEVTQTPSHQVTQMGQEVILRCVPISNHLYFYWYRQILGQKVEFLVSFYNNEISEKSEIFDDQFSVERPDGSNFTLKIRSTKLEDSAMYFCASSVGGLPQPQHFGDGTRLSIL.

The rearrangement joins TRBV4-2 to TRBJ1-3; D might be TRBD1 (5 bases). The CDR3 totals 13 residues. The V gene lost 5 bases and the J gene lost 9 bases, with 14 bases spanning the gap. Germline V gives CDR1 LGHNA, CDR2 YNFKEQ. The CDR3: CASSWRGAGTIYF. CDR3 in DNA: TGTGCCAGCAGCTGGAGGGGCGCGGGCACCATATATTTT.